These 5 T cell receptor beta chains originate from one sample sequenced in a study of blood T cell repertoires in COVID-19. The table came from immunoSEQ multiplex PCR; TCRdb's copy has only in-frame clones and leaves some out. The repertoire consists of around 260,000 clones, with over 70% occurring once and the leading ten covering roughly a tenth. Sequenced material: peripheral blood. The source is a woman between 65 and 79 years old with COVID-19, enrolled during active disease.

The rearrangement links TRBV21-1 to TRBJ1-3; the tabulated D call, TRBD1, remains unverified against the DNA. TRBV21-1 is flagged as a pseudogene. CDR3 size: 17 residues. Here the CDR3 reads CASSKEPGTASGNTIYF. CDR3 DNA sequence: TGTGCCAGCAGCAAAGAGCCCGGGACAGCCTCTGGAAACACCATATATTTT.

CDR3 sequence: CASSLNTGPSGANVLTF. Written as DNA, the CDR3 is TGTGCCAGCAGCTTAAACACAGGTCCCTCTGGGGCCAACGTCCTGACTTTC. This chain links TRBV11-3 with TRBJ2-6; the D gene is possibly TRBD1 (5 bases). V shed 2 bases and J shed 0 bases, with 11 bases lying between them. Per the germline V gene, CDR1 is SGHNT and CDR2 is YENEEA. The CDR3 loop spans 17 amino acids. Based on the CDR3 plus reference TRBV11-3 and TRBJ2-6, the full variable domain is EAGVVQSPRYKIIEKKQPVAFWCNPISGHNTLYWYLQNLGQGPELLIRYENEEAVDDSQLPKDRFSAERLKGVDSTLKIQPAELGDSAVYLCASSLNTGPSGANVLTFGAGSRLTVL.

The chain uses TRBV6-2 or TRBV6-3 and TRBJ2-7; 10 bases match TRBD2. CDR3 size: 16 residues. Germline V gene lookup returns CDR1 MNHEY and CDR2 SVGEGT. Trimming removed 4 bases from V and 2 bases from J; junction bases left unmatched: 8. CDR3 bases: TGTGCCAGCAGTTCCGGGACTAGCGTCGCGGCCTACGAGCAGTACTTC. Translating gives CASSSGTSVAAYEQYF.

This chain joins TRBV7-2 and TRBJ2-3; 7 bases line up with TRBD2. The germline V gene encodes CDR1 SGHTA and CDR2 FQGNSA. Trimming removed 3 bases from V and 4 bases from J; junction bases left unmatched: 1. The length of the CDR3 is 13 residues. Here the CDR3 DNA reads TGTGCCAGCAGCTTCGCGGGAGCAGATACGCAGTATTTT. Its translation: CASSFAGADTQYF.

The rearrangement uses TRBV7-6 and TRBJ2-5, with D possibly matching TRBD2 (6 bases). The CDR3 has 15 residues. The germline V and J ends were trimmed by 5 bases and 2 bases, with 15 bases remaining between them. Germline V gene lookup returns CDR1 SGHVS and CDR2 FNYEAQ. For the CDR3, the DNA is TGTGCCAGCAGCCAGCAGGGAGGACGACAAGAGACCCAGTACTTC. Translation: CASSQQGGRQETQYF. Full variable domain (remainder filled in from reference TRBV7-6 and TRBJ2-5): GAGVSQSPRYKVTKRGQDVALRCDPISGHVSLYWYRQALGQGPEFLTYFNYEAQQDKSGLPNDRFSAERPEGSISTLTIQRTEQRDSAMYRCASSQQGGRQETQYFGPGTRLLVL.